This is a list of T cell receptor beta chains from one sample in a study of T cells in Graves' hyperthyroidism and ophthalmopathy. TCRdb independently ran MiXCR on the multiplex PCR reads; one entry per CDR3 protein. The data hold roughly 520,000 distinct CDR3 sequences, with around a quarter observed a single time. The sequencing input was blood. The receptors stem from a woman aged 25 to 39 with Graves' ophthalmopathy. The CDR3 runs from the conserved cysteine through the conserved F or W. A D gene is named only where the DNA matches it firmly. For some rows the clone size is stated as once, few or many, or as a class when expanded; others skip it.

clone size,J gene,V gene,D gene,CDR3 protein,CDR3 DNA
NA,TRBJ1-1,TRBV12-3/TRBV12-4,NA,CASSLGEINTEAFF,TGTGCCAGCAGCCTTGGGGAGATAAACACTGAAGCTTTCTTT
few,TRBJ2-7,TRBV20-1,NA,CSMYAGLTAYEQYF,TGCAGTATGTACGCTGGCTTGACCGCCTACGAGCAGTACTTC
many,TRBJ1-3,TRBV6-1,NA,CASRSTVSGNTIYF,TGTGCCAGCAGATCGACAGTCTCTGGAAACACCATATATTTT
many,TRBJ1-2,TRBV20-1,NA,CSASALTGRGNYGYTF,TGCAGTGCTAGTGCCCTGACCGGGAGGGGTAACTATGGCTACACCTTC
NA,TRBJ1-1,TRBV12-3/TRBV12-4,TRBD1,CASGRQGTEAFF,TGTGCCAGCGGGAGACAGGGCACTGAAGCTTTCTTT
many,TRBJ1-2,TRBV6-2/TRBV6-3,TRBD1,CASSRQGSYTF,TGTGCCAGCAGTCGACAGGGGAGCTACACCTTC
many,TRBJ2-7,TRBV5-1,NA,CASSSVDEGNEQYF,TGCGCCAGCAGCTCGGTGGACGAGGGGAACGAGCAGTACTTC
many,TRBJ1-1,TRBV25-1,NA,CASSHLGRHLLTEAFF,TGTGCCAGCAGCCACCTTGGTCGGCACCTCCTCACTGAAGCTTTCTTT
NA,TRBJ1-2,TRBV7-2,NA,CASSLSLRQLEDYTF,TGTGCCAGCAGCTTATCGCTTAGGCAGCTAGAGGACTACACCTTC
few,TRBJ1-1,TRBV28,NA,CASSLQGTEAIF,TGTGCCAGCAGTTTACAGGGAACCGAAGCTATCTTT
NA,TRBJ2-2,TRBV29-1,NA,CSVAGPGNTGELFF,TGCAGCGTGGCGGGACCTGGGAACACCGGGGAGCTGTTTTTT